The 21 T cell receptor beta chains listed next were all sequenced from one sample in a study of blood T cell repertoires in COVID-19. Some clones are missing from TCRdb's copy, which holds only in-frame ones; the method was immunoSEQ multiplex PCR. The repertoire holds about 160,000 clones, with approximately 90% as singletons. Sequenced material: peripheral blood. The receptors derive from a man younger than 45 with COVID-19, enrolled during active disease.

V usage is TRBV5-1 and J usage is TRBJ2-7, with 11 bases lining up with TRBD2. Germline V lookup: CDR1 SGHRS, CDR2 YFSETQ. There are 14 residues in the CDR3. V shed 4 bases and J 3 bases; nucleotides not matched to a gene: 3. DNA for the CDR3: TGCGCCAGCAGCCCGCTAGCGGGAGGCTACGAGCAGTACTTC. Amino acids: CASSPLAGGYEQYF.

V is TRBV2 and J is TRBJ2-5; a possible D gene is TRBD2 (5 bases). This CDR3 spans 11 amino acids. The V end lost 6 bases, the J end lost 5 bases, and 7 bases lay between the germline ends. Per germline, CDR1 SNHLY and CDR2 FYNNEI. The CDR3 spells CASSVAETQYF. CDR3 in DNA: TGTGCCAGCAGCGTAGCGGAGACCCAGTACTTC.

The gene calls are TRBV6-6 and TRBJ2-3, with 8 positions matching TRBD2. Germline CDR1 reads MNHNY; CDR2 reads SVGAGI (reference sequence). V was pared by 6 bases and J by 3 bases, with 8 bases of the junction left unmatched. The CDR3 is made up of 15 amino acids. The CDR3, as DNA: TGTGCCAGCAGCCCTGCGGGAGGAGGGACAGATACGCAGTATTTT. Its protein product is CASSPAGGGTDTQYF.

The chain combines TRBV9 with TRBJ2-1, with a possible D match to TRBD1 (7 bases). The V end was cut by 0 bases, the J end by 8 bases, with 18 bases between. Germline V gives CDR1 SGDLS, CDR2 YYNGEE. This CDR3 spans 16 amino acids. The CDR3 spells CASSVGDSGFVDEQFF. CDR3 bases: TGTGCCAGCAGCGTAGGGGACAGCGGGTTTGTGGATGAGCAGTTCTTC.

The chain recombines TRBV18 with TRBJ2-6; D is uncertain. V lost 3 bases and J lost 0, with 12 bases in between. CDR3 size: 17 residues. CDR1 is KGHSH, CDR2 LQKENI, per germline. The CDR3 reads CASSPAPLSSGANVLTF. DNA for the CDR3: TGTGCCAGCTCACCGGCTCCGCTCAGCTCTGGGGCCAACGTCCTGACTTTC.

The chain joins TRBV27 to TRBJ1-1; 7 bases match TRBD1. This CDR3 contains 17 residues. Per the germline V gene, CDR1 is MNHEY and CDR2 is SMNVEV (reference sequence). The junction had 14 bases not matched to a gene; V was cut back by 6 bases and J by 1 base. The CDR3 sequence is CASRRAGQTPRNTEAFF. CDR3 coding DNA: TGTGCCAGCAGACGGGCGGGACAGACACCACGGAACACTGAAGCTTTCTTT.

V gene TRBV7-6 combines with J gene TRBJ1-1; D possibly corresponds to TRBD1 (5 bases). This CDR3 spans 15 amino acids. Germline lookup yields CDR1 SGHVS and CDR2 FNYEAQ. V lost 5 bases and J lost 1, with 14 bases in between. The CDR3 region has the DNA TGTGCCAGCAGCCGAGGCGGAGACAGGAACACTGAAGCTTTCTTT. Translation: CASSRGGDRNTEAFF.

The chain is built from TRBV6-5 and TRBJ2-3; D might be TRBD2 (5 bases). Per the germline V gene, CDR1 is MNHEY and CDR2 is SVGAGI. This CDR3 spans 13 amino acids. Trimming cost V 4 bases and J 7 bases, with 12 bases left between them. CDR3 region: CASSSRGLYTQYF. CDR3 DNA: TGTGCCAGCAGTTCACGAGGGCTTTATACGCAGTATTTT.

This chain uses TRBV25-1 with TRBJ2-2; 12 nucleotides match TRBD2. The CDR3 is 16 residues long. V was clipped by 6 bases and J by 3 bases; unmatched bases: 5. The V gene's germline CDR1 is MGHDK and CDR2 SYGVNS. For the CDR3, the DNA is TGTGCCAGCAGCTACCGGACTAGCGGGGACACCGGGGAGCTGTTTTTT. This translates into CASSYRTSGDTGELFF. Full variable domain (rest looked up from reference TRBV25-1 and TRBJ2-2): EADIYQTPRYLVIGTGKKITLECSQTMGHDKMYWYQQDPGMELHLIHYSYGVNSTEKGDLSSESTVSRIRTEHFPLTLESARPSHTSQYLCASSYRTSGDTGELFFGEGSRLTVL.

This clone was seen a single time. This chain links TRBV29-1 with TRBJ1-1; D remains unclear. V shed 6 bases and J shed 10 bases, with 18 bases lying between them. Germline V CDR1 and CDR2: SQVTM, ANQGSEA. The CDR3 loop spans 12 amino acids. The CDR3 region has the DNA TGCAGCGTCACCCGAGGGAGGTCAGGAGCTTTCTTT. Its protein is CSVTRGRSGAFF.

V gene TRBV5-8 combines with J gene TRBJ1-2, with TRBD1 matching 7 bases. CDR1 and CDR2 from the germline V gene are SGHTS and YDEGEE. The CDR3 sequence is 17 residues long. V trimming: 3 bases; J trimming: 7 bases; junction bases outside the gene matches: 18. CDR3 in amino acids: CASSYFRTGTTSFGYTF. The CDR3 DNA follows: TGTGCCAGCAGCTACTTCCGGACAGGAACAACGAGCTTTGGCTACACCTTC.

The chain uses TRBV6-2 or TRBV6-3 and TRBJ1-6; a weak D match, TRBD1 (5 bases). V gave up 6 bases and J gave up 6 bases, with 15 bases separating them. The CDR3 length is 15 residues. Germline lookup yields CDR1 MNHEY and CDR2 SVGEGT. CDR3 loop: CASSSRGGSNSPLHF. CDR3 DNA: TGTGCCAGCAGCAGCCGGGGGGGAAGTAATTCACCCCTCCACTTT.

The J gene is TRBJ1-5, the V gene TRBV19, with TRBD1 matching 8 bases. V dropped 7 bases and J dropped 4; count of bases not matched to a gene: 6. CDR3 length equals 14 residues. CDR1 is LNHDA and CDR2 is SQIVND in the germline V gene (reference sequence). CDR3 sequence: CASIPDRVNQPQHF. Here the CDR3 DNA reads TGTGCCAGTATCCCGGACAGGGTAAATCAGCCCCAGCATTTT.

This rearrangement joins TRBV7-2 to TRBJ2-7, with 7 nucleotides matching TRBD1. Trimming removed 4 bases from V and 0 bases from J; junction bases left unmatched: 6. From germline, CDR1 is SGHTA and CDR2 FQGNSA. This CDR3 spans 15 amino acids. The CDR3 bases are TGTGCCAGCAGCTCATGGGGACAGACCTCCTACGAGCAGTACTTC. Protein sequence: CASSSWGQTSYEQYF.

This chain connects TRBV7-2 to TRBJ1-4; D remains unclear. Germline V gene sequence: CDR1 SGHTA, CDR2 FQGNSA. The CDR3 sequence is 13 residues long. With 5 bases removed from V and 6 bases from J, the gap between germline ends came to 10 bases. CDR3 sequence (DNA): TGTGCCAGCAGCCCCCTCCGAGATGAAAAACTGTTTTTT. This translates into CASSPLRDEKLFF.

The chain couples TRBV5-1 to TRBJ1-5; the match to TRBD1 covers 10 bases. Germline V gives CDR1 SGHRS, CDR2 YFSETQ. Losses at the gene ends were 5 bases for V and 2 bases for J; bases not matched to a gene: 4. This CDR3 has 15 residues. The CDR3 is CASRSGTGGNQPQHF. The CDR3 DNA follows: TGCGCCAGCAGATCCGGGACAGGGGGCAATCAGCCCCAGCATTTT.

This chain links TRBV28 with TRBJ1-6; D call uncertain. V was clipped by 2 bases and J by 4 bases, with 15 bases between them. Germline V gene lookup returns CDR1 MDHEN and CDR2 SYDVKM. The CDR3 length is 17 residues. The CDR3 is CASSLKLSADYNSPLHF. The CDR3 region has the DNA TGTGCCAGCAGTTTAAAGTTATCTGCAGATTATAATTCACCCCTCCACTTT.

The chain combines TRBV28 with TRBJ1-6; the match to TRBD1 covers 9 bases. Losses at the gene ends were 6 bases for V and 14 bases for J; bases not matched to a gene: 23. The CDR3 contains 18 residues. Germline-derived CDR1 and CDR2 are MDHEN and SYDVKM. CDR3 amino acids: CASSNHLGGTGSFRSLHF. In DNA, the CDR3 is TGTGCCAGCAGCAACCACCTCGGAGGGACAGGGTCTTTTCGATCCCTCCACTTT.

V usage is TRBV16 and J usage is TRBJ2-7; possibly TRBD1 for D (5 bases). The CDR3 totals 11 residues. Trimming shortened V by 6 bases and J by 3 bases, and 6 bases separated the two germline ends. Germline values: CDR1 KGHSY, CDR2 FQNENV. The CDR3 region is CASSQGYEQYF. In nucleotides, the CDR3 is TGTGCCAGCAGTCAGGGCTACGAGCAGTACTTC.

V is TRBV27 and J is TRBJ2-1; a possible D gene is TRBD2 (5 bases). CDR1 is MNHEY, CDR2 SMNVEV, per germline (reference sequence). The CDR3 covers 14 residues. Trimming took off 5 bases at V and 5 bases at J, with 13 bases between the two ends. The CDR3 loop reads CASSEGTRNNEQFF. The DNA of the CDR3 is TGTGCCAGCAGTGAGGGAACGAGGAACAATGAGCAGTTCTTC.

This chain uses TRBV28 with TRBJ1-6; 7 bases are a match to TRBD1. From germline, CDR1 is MDHEN and CDR2 SYDVKM. The V gene end was trimmed by 6 bases and the J gene end by 3 bases; junction bases not matched to a gene: 2. CDR3 length: 14 residues. The CDR3 DNA reads TGTGCCAGCAGCACAGGGGACTATAATTCACCCCTCCACTTT. Amino acid sequence: CASSTGDYNSPLHF.